This TCR beta chain was sequenced for a study of cytomegalovirus exposure and HLA in healthy donors. General study points: Later work showed greater clonal expansion in HLA-associated TCR beta chains than in equally common others. The classifier reportedly diagnosed cytomegalovirus status with high specificity and sensitivity. Investigators reported 150 to 200 TCR beta chains as tied to cytomegalovirus.

This clone was observed a single time. Its antigen is undetermined. Vbeta (60) and Jbeta (13) primers were used in the PCR. The protocol was immunoSEQ multiplex PCR, while the TCRdb copy is restricted to in-frame clones and leaves out a portion. This sample has roughly 120,000 clones, with 65% to 75% found just once. CDR1 and CDR2 (germline): SGHTA, FQGNSA. Germline trimming cut 4 bases from V and 4 bases from J; bases unmatched to any gene: 4. CDR3 length equals 14 residues. It was healthy bone marrow donors who served as donors. The chain links TRBV7-2 to TRBJ2-7; 10 nucleotides align to TRBD1. This sequence was found in a woman between 50 and 59 years old in good health and CMV-seropositive. Source material: PBMCs. CDR3 coding DNA: TGTGCCAGCAGCTCGGGACAGGGGCTGTACGAGCAGTACTTC. This sequence encodes CASSSGQGLYEQYF.